This T cell receptor (beta chain) emerged from a study of CD8 T cells in ankylosing spondylitis. Study outcomes and limitations: Seven or eight highly homologous variants made up a TCR beta motif, and this motif appeared characteristic of ankylosing spondylitis blood.

In TCRdb, the 5' RACE reads were re-called with MiXCR into one record per CDR3 protein. The data show about 460,000 distinct CDR3 sequences, 5.3% seen once. Germline trimming cut 6 bases from V and 0 bases from J; bases unmatched to any gene: 11. The germline V gene encodes CDR1 SNHLY and CDR2 FYNNEI. The CDR3 consists of 17 residues. This clonotype was detected a few times. Its antigen remains unidentified. Sequencing was carried out using blood, either unsorted or a sorted T cell fraction (not recorded which). The V call is TRBV2, the J call TRBJ2-1; TRBD2 agrees at 7 bases. This receptor was obtained from a male donor with ankylosing spondylitis. In DNA form, the CDR3 reads TGTGCCAGCAGCCCACCACCGGGACTACTCTCCTACAATGAGCAGTTCTTC. Residues: CASSPPPGLLSYNEQFF.